A single sample is the source of the 5 T cell receptor beta chains below, sequenced in a study of T cells after yellow fever vaccination. TCRdb redid the calling of the 5' RACE reads with MiXCR, one entry per CDR3 protein. The sample yields some 80,000 distinct CDR3 sequences, less than 15% seen once. Sequencing was performed on CD8+ T cells not binding an NS4B(214-222) dextramer, sorted from PBMCs, taken 21 days after the first yellow fever vaccination. The receptors derive from a man between 18 and 29 years old who received the YFV17D yellow fever vaccine.

This sequence joins TRBV27 and TRBJ1-2; D might be TRBD1 (5 bases). The CDR3 spans 15 residues. Germline V CDR1 and CDR2: MNHEY, SMNVEV (reference sequence). The V end was cut by 2 bases, the J end by 8 bases, with 18 bases between. CDR3 nucleotide sequence: TGTGCCAGCAGTTTAAGGTCCGGACATTTCGAGGGCTACACCTTC. Amino acid sequence: CASSLRSGHFEGYTF.

In this sample, this clonotype turned up many times. The junction departs from the called germline gene at one end, perhaps through a read error. V gene TRBV12-3 or TRBV12-4 combines with J gene TRBJ1-1; D perhaps matches TRBD1 (6 bases). This CDR3 has 13 amino acids. The CDR3 loop reads CASSLGGNTEAFF. As DNA, the CDR3 is TGTGCCAGCAGCTTAGGGGGGAACACTGAAGCTTTCTTT.

This clonotype was observed a handful of times. The chain couples TRBV4-1 to TRBJ2-1; 8 bases fit TRBD2. The CDR3 is 16 amino acids. V shed 1 base and J 4 bases; nucleotides not matched to a gene: 6. Germline V gene sequence: CDR1 MGHRA, CDR2 YSYEKL. CDR3 protein: CASSQVAGGQYNEQFF. For the CDR3, the DNA is TGCGCCAGCAGCCAAGTGGCGGGGGGCCAGTACAATGAGCAGTTCTTC.

This clonotype was observed a handful of times. The chain links TRBV6-1 to TRBJ2-2; D may be TRBD1 (6 bases). CDR1 MNHNS and CDR2 SASEGT come from the germline V gene. The V gene lost 7 bases and the J gene lost 5 bases, with 14 bases spanning the gap. This CDR3 is 14 amino acids long. The CDR3 DNA is TGTGCCAGCAAGGACAGATTACCTACCGGGGAGCTGTTTTTT. Encoded protein: CASKDRLPTGELFF.

Note on this clonotype: The junction departs from germline at one end; a sequencing error may be responsible. This chain connects TRBV4-1 to TRBJ2-3; 8 bases match TRBD2. Per germline, CDR1 MGHRA and CDR2 YSYEKL. The length of the CDR3 is 14 residues. The CDR3 DNA is TGCGCCGGCAGCGGGGGCATAAGCACAGATACGCAGTATTTT. Translated, it gives CAGSGGISTDTQYF.